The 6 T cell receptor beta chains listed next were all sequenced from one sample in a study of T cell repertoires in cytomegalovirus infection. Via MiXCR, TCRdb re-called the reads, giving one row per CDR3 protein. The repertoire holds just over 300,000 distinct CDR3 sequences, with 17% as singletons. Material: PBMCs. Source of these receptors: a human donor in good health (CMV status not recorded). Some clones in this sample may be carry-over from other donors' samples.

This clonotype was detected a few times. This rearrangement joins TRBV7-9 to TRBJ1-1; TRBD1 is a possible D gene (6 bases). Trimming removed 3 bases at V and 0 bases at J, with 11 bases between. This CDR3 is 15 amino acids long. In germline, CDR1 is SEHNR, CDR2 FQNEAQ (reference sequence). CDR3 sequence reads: CASSLDSLMNTEAFF. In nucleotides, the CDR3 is TGTGCCAGCAGCTTGGACAGCCTCATGAACACTGAAGCTTTCTTT.

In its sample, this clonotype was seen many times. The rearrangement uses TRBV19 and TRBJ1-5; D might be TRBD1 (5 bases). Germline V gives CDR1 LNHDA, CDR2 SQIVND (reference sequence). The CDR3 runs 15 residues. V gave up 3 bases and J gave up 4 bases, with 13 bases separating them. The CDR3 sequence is CASSIFDSKNQPQHF. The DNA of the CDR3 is TGTGCCAGTAGTATTTTCGACAGTAAAAATCAGCCCCAGCATTTT.

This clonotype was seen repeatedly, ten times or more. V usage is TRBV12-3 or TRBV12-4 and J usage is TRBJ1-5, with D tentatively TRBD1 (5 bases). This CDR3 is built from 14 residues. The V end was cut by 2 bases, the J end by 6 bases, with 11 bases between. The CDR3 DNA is TGTGCCAGCAGTTTAAATGCAGGGTTTCAGCCCCAGCATTTT. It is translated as CASSLNAGFQPQHF.

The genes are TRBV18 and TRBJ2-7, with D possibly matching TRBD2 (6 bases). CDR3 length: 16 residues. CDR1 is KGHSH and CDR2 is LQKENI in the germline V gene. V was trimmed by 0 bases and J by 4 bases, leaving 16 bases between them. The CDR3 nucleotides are TGTGCCAGCTCACCACCGGAGGGGATCCCCCCATACGAGCAGTACTTC. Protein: CASSPPEGIPPYEQYF.

The CDR3 is CASSDPLTSGGPTGELFF. CDR3 nucleotide sequence: TGTGCCAGCAGCGATCCCCTGACTAGCGGGGGTCCCACCGGGGAGCTGTTTTTT. This sequence joins TRBV2 and TRBJ2-2; 12 bases are a match to TRBD2. Trimming took 6 bases from V and 4 from J; bases not matched to a gene: 12. Germline CDR1 and CDR2: SNHLY and FYNNEI. The CDR3 is 18 amino acids.

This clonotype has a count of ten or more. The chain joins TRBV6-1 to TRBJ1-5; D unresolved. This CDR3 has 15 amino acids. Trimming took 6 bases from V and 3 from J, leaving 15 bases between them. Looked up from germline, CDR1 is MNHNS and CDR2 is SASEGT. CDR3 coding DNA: TGTGCCAGCAGATTGTCCCCGGACTACAATCAGCCCCAGCATTTT. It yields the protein CASRLSPDYNQPQHF.